This T cell receptor (beta chain) was identified during a study of cytomegalovirus exposure and HLA in healthy donors. Looking at the study overall: Inside one of the first data releases sat some 93 million unique TCRs taken from HLA-typed donors.

In regard to this clone: The antigen is unknown.

Study conclusions and caveats: Accurate predictions that matched the HLA-A and HLA-B alleles of most subjects were reportedly made from TCR beta sequences. TCR beta chain V- and J-gene trimming was linked, in a later analysis, to a missense variant in DCLRE1C. The study designated some 180 TCR beta chains cytomegalovirus-associated.

60 Vbeta and 13 Jbeta primers were used in PCR. Repertoires were generated with immunoSEQ multiplex PCR, while TCRdb's copy carries only in-frame clones and drops some. The sample shows roughly 200,000 clones, roughly 73% of them seen only once. Sequenced: PBMCs. The clonotype was recovered from a woman in her twenties or thirties in good health and CMV-seronegative.

The CDR3 DNA is TGTGCCAGCAGTTGGGGGATAGGGGGGAACACTGAAGCTTTCTTT. This encodes CASSWGIGGNTEAFF. V and J are TRBV27 and TRBJ1-1; perhaps TRBD1 as D (6 bases). CDR3 size: 15 residues. CDR1 MNHEY and CDR2 SMNVEV come from the germline V gene (reference sequence). V lost 4 bases, J lost 1 base, and 13 bases lay in between.